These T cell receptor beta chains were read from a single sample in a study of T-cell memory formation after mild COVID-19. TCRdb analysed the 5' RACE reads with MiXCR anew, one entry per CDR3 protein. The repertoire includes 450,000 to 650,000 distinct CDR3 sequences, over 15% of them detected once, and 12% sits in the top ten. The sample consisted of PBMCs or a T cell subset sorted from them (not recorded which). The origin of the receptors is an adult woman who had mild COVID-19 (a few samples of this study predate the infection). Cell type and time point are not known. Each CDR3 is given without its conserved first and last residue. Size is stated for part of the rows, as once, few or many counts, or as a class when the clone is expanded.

AISSGASGGDAQY	few	TRBV10-3	TRBJ2-3
ASSLRTGGGYT	few	TRBV7-3	TRBJ1-2
AWSVRSGAYEQY	-	TRBV30	TRBJ2-7
ASSLEREETQY	many	TRBV13	TRBJ2-5
ASSWTAESNEQF	few	TRBV5-1	TRBJ2-1
ASSNAGGEADTEAF	-	TRBV7-9	TRBJ1-1
ASSRGQGRSSYEQY	-	TRBV7-6	TRBJ2-7
AISESTRPAYEQY	few	TRBV10-3	TRBJ2-7
ASSLSVRGLAVLAKNIQY	-	TRBV7-6	TRBJ2-4
ASSPAAQLSYEQY	few	TRBV27	TRBJ2-7
ASTQSYRDRARQPQH	-	TRBV7-3	TRBJ1-5
ASSYSVLSYGYT	few	TRBV6-5	TRBJ1-2
ASSVAEGGYYEQY	few	TRBV9	TRBJ2-7
ASSPPGLASTGELF	few	TRBV11-3	TRBJ2-2
ASSLGLSHSYNEQF	few	TRBV7-2	TRBJ2-1
ASTPTGGETQY	-	TRBV6-6	TRBJ2-5
ASSQVKNSPLH	-	TRBV3-1	TRBJ1-6
ASSLWRSLYNEQF	-	TRBV5-6	TRBJ2-1
ASSLSTGLNSNTEAF	-	TRBV5-1	TRBJ1-1
ASRLNRRYGYT	-	TRBV28	TRBJ1-2